This entry describes one T cell receptor beta chain. Its antigen is currently unknown. TCRdb keeps only in-frame clones here, not all; method: immunoSEQ multiplex PCR. This table holds about 79,000 clones, roughly 93% found once. CDR1 MDHEN and CDR2 SYDVKM come from the germline V gene. The ends lost 6 bases at V and 3 bases at J; junction bases unmatched: 6. The CDR3 is 15 residues long. This record comes from a study of cytomegalovirus exposure and HLA in healthy donors. Points from the study as a whole: Among the CMV-associated chains, a few were confirmed in vitro as specific for CMV antigens. A list of approximately 150 TCR beta chains associated with cytomegalovirus was given. Later, an analysis found that TCR clusters from the first cohort tended to co-occur in the 120 validation repertoires. With high specificity and sensitivity, the classifier reportedly diagnosed cytomegalovirus status.

The chain employs TRBV28 and TRBJ1-3; the match to TRBD1 covers 9 bases. This receptor was obtained from a woman younger than 45 in good health and CMV-seronegative. The sequenced material came from PBMCs. In nucleotides, the CDR3 is TGTGCCAGCAGGGAACAGGGGGCTTTTGGAAACACCATATATTTT. Its translation: CASREQGAFGNTIYF.